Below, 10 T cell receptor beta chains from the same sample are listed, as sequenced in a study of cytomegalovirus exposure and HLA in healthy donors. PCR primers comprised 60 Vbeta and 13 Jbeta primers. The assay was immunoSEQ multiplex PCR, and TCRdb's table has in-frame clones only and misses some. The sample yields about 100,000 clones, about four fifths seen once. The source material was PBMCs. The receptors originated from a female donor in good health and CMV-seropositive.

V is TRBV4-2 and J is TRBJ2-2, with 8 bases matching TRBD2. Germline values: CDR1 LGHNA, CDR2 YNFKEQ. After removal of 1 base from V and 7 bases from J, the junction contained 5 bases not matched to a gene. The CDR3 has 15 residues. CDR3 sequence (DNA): TGTGCCAGCAGCCAAGCGGGAGGGACCGACGGGGAGCTGTTTTTT. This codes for CASSQAGGTDGELFF.

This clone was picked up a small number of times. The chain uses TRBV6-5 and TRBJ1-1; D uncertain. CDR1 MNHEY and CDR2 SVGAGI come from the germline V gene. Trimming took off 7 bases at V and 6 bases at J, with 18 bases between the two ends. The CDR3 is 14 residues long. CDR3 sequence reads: CASTQTYLDPEAFF. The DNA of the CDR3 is TGTGCCAGCACCCAGACCTACCTAGACCCTGAAGCTTTCTTT.

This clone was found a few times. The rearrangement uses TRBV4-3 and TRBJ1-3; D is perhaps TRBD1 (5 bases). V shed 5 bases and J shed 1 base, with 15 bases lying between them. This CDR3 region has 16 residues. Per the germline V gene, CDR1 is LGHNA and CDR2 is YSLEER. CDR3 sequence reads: CASSSRWGVSGNTIYF. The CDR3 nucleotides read TGCGCCAGCAGCTCCCGATGGGGGGTGTCTGGAAACACCATATATTTT.

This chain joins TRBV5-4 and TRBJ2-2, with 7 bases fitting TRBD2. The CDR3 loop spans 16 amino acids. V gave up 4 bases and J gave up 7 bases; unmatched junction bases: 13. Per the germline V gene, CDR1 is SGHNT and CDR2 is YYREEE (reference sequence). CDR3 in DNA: TGTGCCAGCAGCCCGGATACGGCGGGAGAGGACGGGGAGCTGTTTTTT. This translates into CASSPDTAGEDGELFF.

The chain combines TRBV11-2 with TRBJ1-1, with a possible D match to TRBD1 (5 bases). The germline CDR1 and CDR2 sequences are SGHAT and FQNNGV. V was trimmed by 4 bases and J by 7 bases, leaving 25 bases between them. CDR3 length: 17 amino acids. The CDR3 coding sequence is TGTGCCAGCAGCTATCGGGGATACTCCCGGGACTTGGATGAAGCTTTCTTT. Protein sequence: CASSYRGYSRDLDEAFF.

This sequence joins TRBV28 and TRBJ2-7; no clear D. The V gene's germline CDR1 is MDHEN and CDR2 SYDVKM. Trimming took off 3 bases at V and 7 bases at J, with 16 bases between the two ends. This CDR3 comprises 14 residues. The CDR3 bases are TGTGCCAGCAGTTTTAGCCTAGTTGGTAAAGAGCAGTACTTC. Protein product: CASSFSLVGKEQYF. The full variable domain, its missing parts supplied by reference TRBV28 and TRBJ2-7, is DVKVTQSSRYLVKRTGEKVFLECVQDMDHENMFWYRQDPGLGLRLIYFSYDVKMKEKGDIPEGYSVSREKKERFSLILESASTNQTSMYLCASSFSLVGKEQYFGPGTRLTVT.

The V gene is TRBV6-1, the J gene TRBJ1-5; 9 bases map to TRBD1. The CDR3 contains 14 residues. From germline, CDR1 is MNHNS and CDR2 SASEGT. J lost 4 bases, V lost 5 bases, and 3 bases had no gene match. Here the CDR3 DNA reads TGTGCCAGCAGTCGCGGGACAGGGAATCAGCCCCAGCATTTT. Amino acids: CASSRGTGNQPQHF.

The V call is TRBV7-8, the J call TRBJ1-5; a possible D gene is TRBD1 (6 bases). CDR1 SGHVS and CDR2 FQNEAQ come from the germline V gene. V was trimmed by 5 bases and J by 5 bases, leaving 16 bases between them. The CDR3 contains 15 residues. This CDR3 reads CASSPESGADQPQHF. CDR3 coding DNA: TGTGCCAGCAGCCCTGAATCAGGGGCTGATCAGCCCCAGCATTTT.

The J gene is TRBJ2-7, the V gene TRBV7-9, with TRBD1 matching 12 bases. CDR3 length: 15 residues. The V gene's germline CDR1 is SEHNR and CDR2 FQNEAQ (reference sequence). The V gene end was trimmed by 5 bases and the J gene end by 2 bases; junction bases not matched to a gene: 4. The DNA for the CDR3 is TGTGCCAGCAGCATAGGGACAGGGGGCACCTACGAGCAGTACTTC. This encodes CASSIGTGGTYEQYF.

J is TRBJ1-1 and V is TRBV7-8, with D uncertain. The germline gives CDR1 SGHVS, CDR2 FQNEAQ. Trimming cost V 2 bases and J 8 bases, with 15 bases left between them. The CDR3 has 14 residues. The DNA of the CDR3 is TGTGCCAGCAGCTTATCCTATGGAATCAGGGAAGCTTTCTTT. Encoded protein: CASSLSYGIREAFF.